The 10 T cell receptor beta chains below all came from one sample that was sequenced in a study of graft-versus-host responses after intestinal transplantation. Assay used: immunoSEQ multiplex PCR; TCRdb lists only in-frame clones, some missing. The repertoire includes more than 9,500 clones, 84% of them detected once, and approximately 8% sits in the top ten. Sequenced here: PBMCs, sampled around 320 days after intestinal transplant. The receptors originated from a human patient who received an intestinal transplant, so some T cells may come from the graft donor.

The gene calls are TRBV27 and TRBJ2-7; D uncertain. V was pared by 2 bases and J by 4 bases, with 18 bases between. The CDR3 covers 16 residues. The germline V gene has CDR1 MNHEY and CDR2 SMNVEV (reference sequence). CDR3 nucleotides: TGTGCCAGCAGTTTAACCAGTAGCAGGATTATATACGAGCAGTACTTC. Its translation is CASSLTSSRIIYEQYF.

The chain carries TRBV11-3 and TRBJ1-5, with D possibly matching TRBD1 (6 bases). CDR1 is SGHNT and CDR2 is YENEEA in the germline V gene. CDR3 length equals 19 residues. Trimming removed 4 bases from V and 0 bases from J, with 22 bases in between. For the CDR3, the DNA is TGTGCCAGCAGCTGTAGGGGGGAACCGGGACGGGATAGCAATCAGCCCCAGCATTTT. Translation: CASSCRGEPGRDSNQPQHF.

This clone was seen just once. CDR3 region: CASSNLNSPLHF. DNA for the CDR3: TGCGCCAGCAGCAACTTAAATTCACCCCTCCACTTT. This chain connects TRBV5-1 to TRBJ1-6; D unresolved. This CDR3 region has 12 residues. Germline CDR1 reads SGHRS; CDR2 reads YFSETQ. V lost 4 bases and J lost 7, with 6 bases in between.

The chain uses TRBV6-1 and TRBJ1-1, with D hard to call. This CDR3 spans 14 amino acids. The germline V gene has CDR1 MNHNS and CDR2 SASEGT. The V gene lost 1 base and the J gene lost 0 bases, with 6 bases spanning the gap. The CDR3 reads CASSEEVMNTEAFF. CDR3 nucleotide sequence: TGTGCCAGCAGTGAAGAAGTGATGAACACTGAAGCTTTCTTT.

The DNA of the CDR3 is TGTGCCAGCAGCTTGGACAGCAATCAGCCCCAGCATTTT. Translating it yields CASSLDSNQPQHF. The chain recombines TRBV5-4 with TRBJ1-5; D ambiguous. Trimming took off 0 bases at V and 1 base at J, with 2 bases between the two ends. The length of the CDR3 is 13 residues. Germline V gives CDR1 SGHNT, CDR2 YYREEE (reference sequence).

CDR3 nucleotide sequence: TGTGCCAGCAGTGGGAGGGACAGGGTAGACATTCAGTACTTC. Translation: CASSGRDRVDIQYF. J is TRBJ2-4 and V is TRBV6-1, with 9 bases matching TRBD1. Looked up from germline, CDR1 is MNHNS and CDR2 is SASEGT. V dropped 4 bases and J dropped 8; count of bases not matched to a gene: 6. The length of the CDR3 is 14 residues.

A few counts support this clone. The rearrangement uses TRBV2 and TRBJ1-2; 8 bases are shared with TRBD1. This CDR3 is 14 amino acids long. V lost 6 bases to trimming and J lost 5 bases; unmatched junction nucleotides: 8. CDR1 is SNHLY, CDR2 FYNNEI, per germline. The CDR3 DNA is TGTGCCAGCAGGACTGACAGGGGTGAATATGGCTACACCTTC. It is translated as CASRTDRGEYGYTF.

The sample holds a few counts of this clone. The CDR3 DNA is TGCGCCAGCAGTCAATCGATGGGGCTAGGCAATCAGCCCCAGCATTTT. Protein: CASSQSMGLGNQPQHF. The V call is TRBV23-1, the J call TRBJ1-5; weak D call: TRBD1 (5 bases). TRBV23-1 is classed as an ORF, of uncertain function. Trimming took off 0 bases at V and 2 bases at J, with 11 bases between the two ends. The CDR3 is 16 residues long.

The gene calls are TRBV7-9 and TRBJ2-3; D uncertain. Trimming stripped 1 base from V and 5 bases from J, with 7 bases between. The CDR3 runs 13 residues. Germline CDR1 reads SEHNR; CDR2 reads FQNEAQ (reference sequence). The CDR3 coding sequence is TGTGCCAGCAGCTTAGTGGAAAGAGATACGCAGTATTTT. It codes for CASSLVERDTQYF.

This chain links TRBV28 with TRBJ2-7; tentative D call: TRBD1 (5 bases). The V end was cut by 3 bases, the J end by 0 bases, with 9 bases between. In germline, CDR1 is MDHEN, CDR2 SYDVKM. This CDR3 has 14 residues. The CDR3 is CASSFQGNSYEQYF. The CDR3 DNA is TGTGCCAGCAGTTTTCAGGGAAACTCCTACGAGCAGTACTTC.